One and the same sample provided the 8 T cell receptor beta chains below, sequenced in a study of T cells in Graves' hyperthyroidism and ophthalmopathy. The TCR beta CDR3 regions underwent amplification using RNA transcripts as the source. First-round RT-PCR of the TCR CDR3 relied on the HTBI primer set. In TCRdb, the multiplex PCR reads were re-called with MiXCR into one record per CDR3 protein. The table lists some 350,000 distinct CDR3 sequences, roughly 25% of them singletons. Sequenced material: blood. The origin of the receptors is a man aged 50-59 years with Graves' hyperthyroidism.

The V and J genes are TRBV25-1 and TRBJ1-1; no definite D call. Germline lookup yields CDR1 MGHDK and CDR2 SYGVNS. Trimming took 2 bases from V and 5 from J, leaving 12 bases between them. The CDR3 consists of 14 residues. Written as DNA, the CDR3 is TGTGCCAGCAGTGAAAAGGTCCTGGGGACTGAAGCTTTCTTT. Protein: CASSEKVLGTEAFF.

This chain joins TRBV11-3 and TRBJ1-1; D is perhaps TRBD1 (6 bases). CDR3 length equals 15 residues. Trimming pared 1 base from V and 1 base from J, leaving 10 bases between. CDR1 and CDR2 (germline): SGHNT, YENEEA. The CDR3 spells CASSLGGQQNTEAFF. CDR3 DNA: TGTGCCAGCAGCTTAGGTGGACAGCAGAACACTGAAGCTTTCTTT. The full variable domain, its missing parts supplied by reference TRBV11-3 and TRBJ1-1, is EAGVVQSPRYKIIEKKQPVAFWCNPISGHNTLYWYLQNLGQGPELLIRYENEEAVDDSQLPKDRFSAERLKGVDSTLKIQPAELGDSAVYLCASSLGGQQNTEAFFGQGTRLTVV.

This clonotype came up a few times. The J gene is TRBJ2-5, the V gene TRBV6-1; 10 nucleotides agree with TRBD2. The CDR3 runs to 15 residues. Trimming took 5 bases from V and 3 from J; bases not matched to a gene: 6. Germline values: CDR1 MNHNS, CDR2 SASEGT. CDR3 protein: CASSKTGTSEETQYF. CDR3 nucleotide sequence: TGTGCCAGCAGTAAAACAGGGACTAGCGAAGAGACCCAGTACTTC.

The chain employs TRBV7-2 and TRBJ2-2; D assignment may be TRBD1 or TRBD2 (5 bases each). Trimming left V 3 bases short and J 8 bases short, with 10 bases between. Germline lookup yields CDR1 SGHTA and CDR2 FQGNSA. This CDR3 spans 13 amino acids. DNA for the CDR3: TGTGCCAGCAGCTTGAGGGGATGGGGGGAGCTGTTTTTT. Translating it yields CASSLRGWGELFF.

The table lists this clonotype with many counts. The chain links TRBV12-3 or TRBV12-4 to TRBJ1-2, with TRBD1 matching 7 bases. The V gene end was trimmed by 5 bases and the J gene end by 0 bases; junction bases not matched to a gene: 3. This CDR3 spans 14 amino acids. The CDR3 nucleotides read TGTGCCAGCAGTCAAGACAGGGCTAACTATGGCTACACCTTC. Translating it yields CASSQDRANYGYTF.

The chain is built from TRBV6-2 or TRBV6-3 and TRBJ2-2; TRBD2 agrees at 12 bases. V dropped 2 bases and J dropped 5; count of bases not matched to a gene: 6. From germline, CDR1 is MNHEY and CDR2 SVGEGT. The length of the CDR3 is 17 residues. CDR3 amino acids: CASSYPSGRGGTGELFF. As DNA, the CDR3 is TGTGCCAGCAGTTACCCTAGCGGGAGGGGGGGAACCGGGGAGCTGTTTTTT.

This chain uses TRBV5-1 with TRBJ1-1, with 11 bases fitting TRBD1. Germline V gene sequence: CDR1 SGHRS, CDR2 YFSETQ. CDR3 length equals 15 residues. V was pared by 3 bases and J by 4 bases, with 5 bases of the junction left unmatched. The chain's CDR3 is CASSSLGQGATEAFF. The CDR3 region has the DNA TGCGCCAGCAGCTCACTCGGACAGGGGGCCACTGAAGCTTTCTTT.

V is TRBV12-3 or TRBV12-4 and J is TRBJ2-7; D call uncertain. The CDR3 consists of 14 residues. The V gene lost 7 bases and the J gene lost 3 bases, with 16 bases spanning the gap. CDR3 nucleotide sequence: TGTGCCAGCAACGTTCTGGGAAACCTCTACGAGCAGTACTTC. Its translation is CASNVLGNLYEQYF.